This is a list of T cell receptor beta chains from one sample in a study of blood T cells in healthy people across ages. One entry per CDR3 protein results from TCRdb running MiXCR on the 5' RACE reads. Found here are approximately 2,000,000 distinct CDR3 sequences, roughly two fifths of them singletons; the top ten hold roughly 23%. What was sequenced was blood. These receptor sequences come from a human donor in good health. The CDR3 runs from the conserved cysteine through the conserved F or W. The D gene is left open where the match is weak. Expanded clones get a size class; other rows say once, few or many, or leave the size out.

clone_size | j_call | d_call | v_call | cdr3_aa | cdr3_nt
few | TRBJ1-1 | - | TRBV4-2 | CASSQDAGFTEAFF | TGTGCCAGCAGCCAAGATGCAGGATTCACTGAAGCTTTCTTT
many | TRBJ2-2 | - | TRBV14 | CASSQEWTGELFF | TGTGCCAGCAGCCAAGAATGGACCGGGGAGCTGTTTTTT
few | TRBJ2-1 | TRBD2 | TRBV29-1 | CSVREAYNEQFF | TGCAGCGTCCGGGAGGCTTACAATGAGCAGTTCTTC
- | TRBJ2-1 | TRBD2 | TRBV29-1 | CSVPTSGVSYNEQFF | TGCAGCGTCCCGACTAGCGGGGTTTCCTACAATGAGCAGTTCTTC
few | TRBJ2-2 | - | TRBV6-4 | CASRSFTGELFF | TGTGCCAGCAGAAGCTTCACCGGGGAGCTGTTTTTT
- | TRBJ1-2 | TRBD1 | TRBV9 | CASSVGGGGTGSSRYTF | TGTGCCAGCAGCGTAGGGGGCGGGGGGACAGGGTCCTCGCGGTACACCTTC
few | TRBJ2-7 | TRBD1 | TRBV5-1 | CASSLGPGQVPLEQYF | TGCGCCAGCAGCTTGGGACCGGGACAGGTCCCTCTCGAGCAGTACTTC
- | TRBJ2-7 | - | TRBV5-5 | CASSPDLEEQYF | TGTGCCAGCAGCCCCGATCTTGAGGAGCAGTACTTC
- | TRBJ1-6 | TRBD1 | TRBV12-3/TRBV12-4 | CASSWTGGNSPLHF | TGTGCCAGCAGTTGGACAGGGGGGAATTCACCCCTCCACTTT
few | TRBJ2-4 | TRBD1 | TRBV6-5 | CASRPGQGYYNEQYF | TGTGCCAGCAGACCGGGACAGGGCTATTACAATGAGCAGTACTTC
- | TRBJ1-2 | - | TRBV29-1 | CSVGRHGEGYTF | TGCAGCGTTGGCCGGCACGGGGAGGGCTACACCTTC
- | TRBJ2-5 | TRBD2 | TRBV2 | CASSDSGGREETQYF | TGTGCCAGCAGTGATAGCGGGGGGCGGGAAGAGACCCAGTACTTC
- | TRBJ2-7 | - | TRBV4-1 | CASSRKADEQYF | TGCGCCAGCAGCCGCAAGGCCGACGAGCAGTACTTC
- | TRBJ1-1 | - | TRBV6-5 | CASSSSGQANTEAFF | TGTGCCAGCAGCTCCTCGGGGCAGGCGAACACTGAAGCTTTCTTT
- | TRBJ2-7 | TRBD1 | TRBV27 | CASRWTGGGEQYF | TGTGCCAGCAGATGGACAGGGGGCGGCGAGCAGTACTTC
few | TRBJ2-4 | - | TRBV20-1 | CSARTFGGDGAKNIQYF | TGCAGTGCTAGAACCTTTGGGGGAGACGGAGCCAAAAACATTCAGTACTTC
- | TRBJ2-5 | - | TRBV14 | CASSQFPGLMETQYF | TGTGCCAGCAGCCAATTCCCAGGGTTGATGGAGACCCAGTACTTC
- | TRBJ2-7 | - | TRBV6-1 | CASSERVSYEQYF | TGTGCCAGCAGTGAAAGGGTTTCCTACGAGCAGTACTTC
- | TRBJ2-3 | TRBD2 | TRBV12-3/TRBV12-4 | CASSLTSGSTSSTDTQYF | TGTGCCAGCAGTTTAACTAGCGGGTCTACGTCGAGCACAGATACGCAGTATTTT
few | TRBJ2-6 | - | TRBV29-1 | CSVDGPSGANVLTF | TGCAGCGTTGATGGCCCCTCTGGGGCCAACGTCCTGACTTTC
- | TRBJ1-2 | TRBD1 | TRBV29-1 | CSVEEQGVNGYTF | TGCAGCGTTGAGGAACAGGGGGTGAATGGCTACACCTTC
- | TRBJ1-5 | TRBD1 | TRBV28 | CASRTGDNYSNQPQHF | TGTGCCAGCCGTACAGGGGACAATTATAGCAATCAGCCCCAGCATTTT
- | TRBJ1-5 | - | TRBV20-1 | CSAISRWDLGQPQHF | TGCAGTGCTATTTCCAGGTGGGACCTAGGTCAGCCCCAGCATTTT
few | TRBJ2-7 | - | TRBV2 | CASIRSEQYF | TGTGCCAGCATAAGGTCCGAGCAGTACTTC
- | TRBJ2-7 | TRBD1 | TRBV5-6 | CASSSTDRDREQYF | TGTGCCAGCAGCTCAACGGACAGGGACCGCGAGCAGTACTTC
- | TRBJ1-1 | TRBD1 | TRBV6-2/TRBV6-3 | CASSYGWDRYPNTEAFF | TGTGCCAGCAGTTATGGTTGGGACAGATACCCGAACACTGAAGCTTTCTTT
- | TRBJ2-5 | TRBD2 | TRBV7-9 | CASSVLGRGGSIQETQYF | TGTGCCAGCAGCGTCCTGGGGCGGGGGGGCTCAATACAAGAGACCCAGTACTTC
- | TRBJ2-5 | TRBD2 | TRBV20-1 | CSARVAGGTETQYF | TGCAGTGCTAGGGTAGCGGGGGGTACAGAGACCCAGTACTTC
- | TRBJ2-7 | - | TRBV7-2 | CASRIDVGGEQYF | TGTGCCAGCAGGATAGATGTGGGGGGCGAGCAGTACTTC
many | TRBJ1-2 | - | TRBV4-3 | CASSQVWGARTNYGYTF | TGCGCCAGCAGCCAAGTGTGGGGGGCCCGGACTAACTATGGCTACACCTTC
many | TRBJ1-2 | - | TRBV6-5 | CASSYDGYGYTF | TGTGCCAGCAGCTATGACGGCTATGGCTACACCTTC
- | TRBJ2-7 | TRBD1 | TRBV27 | CASRPDRGSHEQYF | TGTGCCAGCAGACCGGACAGGGGTTCCCACGAGCAGTACTTC
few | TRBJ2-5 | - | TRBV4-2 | CASSQDSARQETQYF | TGTGCCAGCAGCCAAGATTCAGCCAGACAAGAGACCCAGTACTTC
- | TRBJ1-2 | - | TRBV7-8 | CASTVGLDYGYTF | TGTGCCAGCACCGTTGGTCTTGACTATGGCTACACCTTC
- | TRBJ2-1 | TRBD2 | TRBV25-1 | CASSEYWRGLAAHNEQFF | TGTGCCAGCAGTGAATATTGGAGAGGACTAGCGGCCCACAATGAGCAGTTCTTC
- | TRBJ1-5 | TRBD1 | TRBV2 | CACGQDVSNQPQHF | TGTGCCTGTGGACAGGACGTTAGCAATCAGCCCCAGCATTTT
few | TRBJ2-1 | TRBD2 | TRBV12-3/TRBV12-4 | CASSLGLDADNEQFF | TGTGCCAGCAGCCTCGGACTAGACGCGGACAATGAGCAGTTCTTC
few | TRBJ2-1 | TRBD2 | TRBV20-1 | CSAASGGNEQFF | TGCAGTGCGGCTAGCGGGGGCAATGAGCAGTTCTTC
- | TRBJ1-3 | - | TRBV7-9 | CASSLSGSVAIYF | TGTGCCAGCAGCTTATCTGGGTCCGTGGCCATATATTTT
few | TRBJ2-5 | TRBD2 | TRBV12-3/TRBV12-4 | CASRAGGGETQYF | TGTGCCAGCAGAGCGGGGGGTGGGGAGACCCAGTACTTC
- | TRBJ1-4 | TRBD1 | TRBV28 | CASSLFPRQGTNEKLFF | TGTGCCAGCAGTTTATTCCCCCGACAGGGAACTAATGAAAAACTGTTTTTT
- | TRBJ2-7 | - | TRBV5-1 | CTSSLGKGVHPVSYEQYF | TGCACCAGCAGCTTGGGAAAGGGGGTGCATCCCGTCTCCTACGAGCAGTACTTC
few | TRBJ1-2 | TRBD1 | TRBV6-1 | CASSEGTGVRAGYTF | TGTGCCAGCAGTGAAGGGACAGGGGTGCGAGCGGGCTACACCTTC
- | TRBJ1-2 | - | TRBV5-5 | CASSFGEWRYTF | TGTGCCAGCAGCTTTGGAGAGTGGCGCTACACCTTC
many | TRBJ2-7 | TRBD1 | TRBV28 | CASSSPGQGDEQYF | TGTGCCAGCAGTTCTCCGGGACAGGGGGACGAGCAGTACTTC
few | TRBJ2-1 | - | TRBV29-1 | CLYRTSYNEQFF | TGCCTATACAGAACATCCTACAATGAGCAGTTCTTC
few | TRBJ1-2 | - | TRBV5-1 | CASSGTLTSYGYTF | TGCGCCAGCAGCGGTACCCTTACTTCCTATGGCTACACCTTC
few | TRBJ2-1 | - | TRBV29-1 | CSVVRSYNEQFF | TGCAGCGTTGTTCGCAGCTACAATGAGCAGTTCTTC
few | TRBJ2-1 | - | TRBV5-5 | CASSRNLDLGSYNEQFF | TGTGCCAGCAGCCGAAATTTGGATTTAGGGTCCTACAATGAGCAGTTCTTC
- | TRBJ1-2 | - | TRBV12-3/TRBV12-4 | CASSPDYWGYTF | TGTGCCAGCAGCCCGGACTATTGGGGCTACACCTTC
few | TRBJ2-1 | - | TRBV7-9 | CASSLARGGTRFF | TGTGCCAGCAGCTTAGCAAGGGGAGGGACACGGTTCTTC
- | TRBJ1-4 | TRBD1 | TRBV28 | CASSTGQGFNEKLFF | TGTGCCAGCAGTACAGGACAGGGCTTTAATGAAAAACTGTTTTTT
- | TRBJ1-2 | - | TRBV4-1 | CASSQERGTAYTF | TGCGCCAGCAGCCAAGAAAGGGGGACGGCCTACACCTTC
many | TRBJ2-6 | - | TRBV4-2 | CASSQDGNSGANVLTF | TGTGCCAGCAGCCAAGATGGCAATTCTGGGGCCAACGTCCTGACTTTC
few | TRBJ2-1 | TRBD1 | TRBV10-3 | CAIGGTGLPNEQFF | TGTGCCATCGGCGGGACAGGGTTACCCAATGAGCAGTTCTTC
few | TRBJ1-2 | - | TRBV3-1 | CASSHPIPRPYGYTF | TGTGCCAGCAGCCACCCAATACCTAGACCCTATGGCTACACCTTC
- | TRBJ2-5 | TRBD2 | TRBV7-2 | CASSKRAGGRPLAETQYF | TGTGCCAGCAGCAAAAGAGCGGGGGGCCGACCGCTTGCGGAGACCCAGTACTTC
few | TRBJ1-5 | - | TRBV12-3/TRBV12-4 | CASSLGSWGGQPQHF | TGTGCCAGCAGTTTAGGTTCGTGGGGAGGTCAGCCCCAGCATTTT